The source of this TCR beta chain is a study of T-cell reconstitution after alpha-beta-depleted transplantation in children. Germline lookup yields CDR1 SGHRS and CDR2 YFSETQ. The CDR3 is 15 amino acids. TCRbeta library construction was performed incorporating unique molecular identifiers. TCRdb re-analysed the PCR reads in MiXCR, keeping a single row per CDR3 protein. Seen here are more than 85,000 distinct CDR3 sequences, 10% observed once, and the top ten hold about 7.3%. The genes are TRBV5-1 and TRBJ2-3, with a weak D call TRBD1 (6 bases). The J call may be faulty, since TRBJ1-5 better matches the DNA end. The input for sequencing was PBMCs from the stem cell graft donor, taken from the stem cell graft. This sequence was found in a human donor who donated a stem cell graft to a child with acute lymphoblastic leukemia. The CDR3 reads CASSLQGLKTDTQHF. Here the CDR3 DNA reads TGCGCCAGCAGCCTACAGGGTCTCAAGACAGATACGCAGCATTTT.